This note documents a single T cell receptor (beta chain) sequence. It was 5'RACE with constant-segment primers that produced the TCR alpha and TCR beta cDNA libraries, which carried sample barcodes and UMIs. MiXCR, applied by TCRdb to the 5' RACE reads, yields one record per CDR3 protein. This sample has about 290,000 distinct CDR3 sequences, with roughly 15% found just once. This CDR3 comprises 13 residues. CDR1 is MGHDK, CDR2 SYGVNS, per germline. J gave up 5 bases and V 8 bases, and 8 bases lay outside the gene matches. This sample was taken from a study of T-cell memory formation after mild COVID-19.

The J gene is TRBJ2-5, the V gene TRBV25-1; TRBD1 matches at 7 bases. The sample consisted of PBMCs or a T cell subset sorted from them (not recorded which). This TCR derives from a man aged 18 to 30 who had mild COVID-19 (a few samples of this study predate the infection). Cell type and time point are not known. The CDR3 loop is CASEPQGWETQYF. The CDR3 DNA follows: TGTGCCAGCGAACCACAGGGGTGGGAGACCCAGTACTTC.